One and the same sample provided the 9 T cell receptor beta chains below, sequenced in a study of T-cell memory formation after mild COVID-19. TCRdb re-called the 5' RACE reads with MiXCR, one entry per CDR3 protein. The data contain roughly 620,000 distinct CDR3 sequences, roughly 18% of them singletons. Sequencing was carried out using PBMCs or a T cell subset sorted from them (not recorded which). The receptors shown here come from an adult woman who had mild COVID-19 (a few samples of this study predate the infection). Cell type and time point are not known.

The chain is built from TRBV19 and TRBJ1-5, with TRBD1 matching over 9 bases. The germline gives CDR1 LNHDA, CDR2 SQIVND (reference sequence). V gave up 5 bases and J gave up 4 bases; unmatched junction bases: 6. CDR3 size: 15 residues. In nucleotides, the CDR3 is TGTGCCAGTAGTTGGGACAGGGTGGTTAATCAGCCCCAGCATTTT. Protein sequence: CASSWDRVVNQPQHF.

V usage is TRBV5-1 and J usage is TRBJ2-2; D possibly uses TRBD1 or TRBD2 (5 bases each). V gave up 0 bases and J gave up 4 bases, with 10 bases separating them. The CDR3 spans 15 residues. Germline assignment: CDR1 SGHRS and CDR2 YFSETQ. CDR3 protein: CASSLDGTPTGELFF. The CDR3, as DNA: TGCGCCAGCAGCTTGGATGGGACCCCCACCGGGGAGCTGTTTTTT.

This clonotype was seen a few times. DNA of the CDR3: TGTGCCAGCAGCCCCCTACAGGCTACGCCGGGGGAGCAGTACTTC. It yields the protein CASSPLQATPGEQYF. V usage is TRBV6-5 and J usage is TRBJ2-7; D is possibly TRBD1 or TRBD2 (5 bases each). Germline V gene data show CDR1 as MNHEY and CDR2 as SVGAGI. Between the trimmed V and J ends, which lost 6 bases and 7 bases, there was a span of 22 bases. The CDR3 is 15 residues long.

This clonotype has just a few counts. V gene TRBV4-1 combines with J gene TRBJ1-1, with D hard to call. V was trimmed by 5 bases and J by 2 bases, leaving 21 bases between them. The germline CDR1 and CDR2 sequences are MGHRA and YSYEKL. The CDR3 contains 17 residues. CDR3: CASSKVKYQNLNTEAFF. The DNA for the CDR3 is TGCGCCAGCAGCAAGGTTAAATATCAGAACCTTAACACTGAAGCTTTCTTT.

This clonotype was found a few times. The rearrangement links TRBV7-8 to TRBJ2-2, with unresolved D. CDR3 length equals 13 residues. Trimming removed 2 bases from V and 9 bases from J, with 10 bases in between. Germline CDR1 and CDR2: SGHVS and FQNEAQ. CDR3 DNA: TGTGCCAGCAGCTTAACGAGTGTCCGGGAGCTGTTTTTT. Translation gives CASSLTSVRELFF.

The J gene is TRBJ2-4, the V gene TRBV3-1; the match to TRBD1 covers 9 bases. This CDR3 is built from 16 residues. Trimming at V came to 0 bases and at J to 6 bases, leaving 6 bases not matched to a gene. Germline values: CDR1 LGHDT, CDR2 YNNKEL (reference sequence). In nucleotides, the CDR3 is TGTGCCAGCAGCCAAGAACGCGTGGGACAGGGAAACATTCAGTACTTC. Translation: CASSQERVGQGNIQYF. Based on the CDR3 plus reference TRBV3-1 and TRBJ2-4, the full variable domain is DTAVSQTPKYLVTQMGNDKSIKCEQNLGHDTMYWYKQDSKKFLKIMFSYNNKELIINETVPNRFSPKSPDKAHLNLHINSLELGDSAVYFCASSQERVGQGNIQYFGAGTRLSVL.

This clonotype turned up a few times. The chain uses TRBV10-3 and TRBJ2-3, with D tentatively TRBD2 (5 bases). With 7 bases removed from V and 3 bases from J, the gap between germline ends came to 11 bases. The CDR3 loop spans 13 amino acids. Germline CDR1 ENHRY, CDR2 SYGVKD. Here the CDR3 reads CAINDGGTDTQYF. DNA of the CDR3: TGTGCCATCAACGATGGCGGGACAGATACGCAGTATTTT.

This chain links TRBV29-1 with TRBJ2-6; D uncertain. V lost 4 bases and J 2 bases, leaving 6 bases between the germline ends. This CDR3 is 13 amino acids long. The germline CDR1 and CDR2 sequences are SQVTM and ANQGSEA. As DNA, the CDR3 is TGCAGCGTTGGATGGGCTGGGGCCAACGTCCTGACTTTC. Translating gives CSVGWAGANVLTF.

V gene TRBV12-3 or TRBV12-4 combines with J gene TRBJ2-5, with D possibly TRBD1 on 6 matching bases. The V and J ends lost 1 base and 4 bases respectively, with 16 bases between them. The CDR3 extends over 16 amino acids. The CDR3 DNA follows: TGTGCCAGCAGTTTAGGGACCCAGGGGTTCGGAGAGACCCAGTACTTC. This encodes CASSLGTQGFGETQYF.